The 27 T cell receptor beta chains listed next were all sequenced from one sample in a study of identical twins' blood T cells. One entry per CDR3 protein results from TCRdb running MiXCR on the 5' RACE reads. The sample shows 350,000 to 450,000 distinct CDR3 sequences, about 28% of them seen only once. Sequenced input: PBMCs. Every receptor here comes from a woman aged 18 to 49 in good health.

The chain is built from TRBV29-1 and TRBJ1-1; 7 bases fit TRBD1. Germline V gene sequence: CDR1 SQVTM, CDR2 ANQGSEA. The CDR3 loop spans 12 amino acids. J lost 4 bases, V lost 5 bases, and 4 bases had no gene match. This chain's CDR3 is CSVTTGATEAFF. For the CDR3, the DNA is TGCAGCGTTACTACAGGGGCCACTGAAGCTTTCTTT.

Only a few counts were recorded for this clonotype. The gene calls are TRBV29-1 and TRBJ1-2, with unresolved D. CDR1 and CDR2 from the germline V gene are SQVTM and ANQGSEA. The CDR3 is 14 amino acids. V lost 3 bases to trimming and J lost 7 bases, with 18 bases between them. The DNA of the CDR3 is TGCAGCGTTGAGACTGGGCAGGCGCGAGGTGGCTACACCTTC. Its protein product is CSVETGQARGGYTF.

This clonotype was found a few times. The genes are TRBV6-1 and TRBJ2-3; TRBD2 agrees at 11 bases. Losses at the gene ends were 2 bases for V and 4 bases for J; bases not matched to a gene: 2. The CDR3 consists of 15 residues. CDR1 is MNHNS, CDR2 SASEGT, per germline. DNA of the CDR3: TGTGCCAGCAGTGAATTTAGCGGGGGGGCAGATACGCAGTATTTT. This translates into CASSEFSGGADTQYF.

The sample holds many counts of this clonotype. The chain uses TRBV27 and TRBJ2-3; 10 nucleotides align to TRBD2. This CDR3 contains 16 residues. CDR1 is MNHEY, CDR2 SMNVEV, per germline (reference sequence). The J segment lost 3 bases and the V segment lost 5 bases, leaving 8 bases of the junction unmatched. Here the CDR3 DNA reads TGTGCCAGCAGTCACCTTAGCGGGGGGTTGACAGATACGCAGTATTTT. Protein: CASSHLSGGLTDTQYF.

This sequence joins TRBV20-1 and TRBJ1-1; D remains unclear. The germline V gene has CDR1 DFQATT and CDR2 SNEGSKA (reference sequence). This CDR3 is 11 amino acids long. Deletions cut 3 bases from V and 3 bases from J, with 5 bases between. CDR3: CSASQDTEAFF. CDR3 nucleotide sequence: TGCAGTGCTAGTCAGGACACTGAAGCTTTCTTT.

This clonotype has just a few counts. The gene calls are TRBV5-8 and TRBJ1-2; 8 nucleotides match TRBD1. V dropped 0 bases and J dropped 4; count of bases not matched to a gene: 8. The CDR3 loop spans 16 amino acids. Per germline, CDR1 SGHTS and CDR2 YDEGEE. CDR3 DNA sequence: TGTGCCAGCAGCTTGGCAGGGACAGGCCCATTCTATGGCTACACCTTC. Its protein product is CASSLAGTGPFYGYTF. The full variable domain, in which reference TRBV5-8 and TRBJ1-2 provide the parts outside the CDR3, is EAGVTQSPTHLIKTRGQQATLRCSPISGHTSVYWYQQALGLGLQFLLWYDEGEERNRGNFPPRFSGRQFPNYSSELNVNALELEDSALYLCASSLAGTGPFYGYTFGSGTRLTVV.

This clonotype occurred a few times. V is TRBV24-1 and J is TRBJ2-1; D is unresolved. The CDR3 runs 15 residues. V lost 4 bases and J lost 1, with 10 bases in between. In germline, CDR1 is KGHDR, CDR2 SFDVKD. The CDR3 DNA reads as TGTGCCACCAGTGACGCTGCGACTTCCTACAATGAGCAGTTCTTC. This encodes CATSDAATSYNEQFF.

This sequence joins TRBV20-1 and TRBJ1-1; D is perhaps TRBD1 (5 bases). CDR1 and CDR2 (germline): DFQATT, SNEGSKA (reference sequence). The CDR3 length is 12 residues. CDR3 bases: TGCAGGGCAGGGTCGGTCAATACTGAAGCTTTCTTT. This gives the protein CRAGSVNTEAFF.

The CDR3 DNA sequence: TGTGCCAGCAGCCAGAGGACAGGGGCGAACACTGAAGCTTTCTTT. Translated: CASSQRTGANTEAFF. This chain uses TRBV11-2 with TRBJ1-1; 9 positions match TRBD1. This CDR3 spans 15 amino acids. Germline V lookup: CDR1 SGHAT, CDR2 FQNNGV. V lost 5 bases and J lost 1; bases outside the gene matches: 5.

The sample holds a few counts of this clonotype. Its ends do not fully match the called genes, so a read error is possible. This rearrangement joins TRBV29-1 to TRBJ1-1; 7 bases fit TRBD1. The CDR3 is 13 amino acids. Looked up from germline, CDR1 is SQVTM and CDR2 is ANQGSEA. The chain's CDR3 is CSGLGQLDTEAFF. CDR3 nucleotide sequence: TGCAGCGGACTGGGACAGTTGGACACTGAGGCTTTCTTT.

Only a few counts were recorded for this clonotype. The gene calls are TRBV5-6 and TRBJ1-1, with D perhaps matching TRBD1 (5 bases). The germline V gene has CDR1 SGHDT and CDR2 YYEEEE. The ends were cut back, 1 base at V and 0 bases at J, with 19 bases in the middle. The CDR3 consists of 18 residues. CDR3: CASSLFRDPRLMNTEAFF. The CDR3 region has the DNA TGTGCCAGCAGCTTGTTCCGGGACCCAAGGCTAATGAACACTGAAGCTTTCTTT.

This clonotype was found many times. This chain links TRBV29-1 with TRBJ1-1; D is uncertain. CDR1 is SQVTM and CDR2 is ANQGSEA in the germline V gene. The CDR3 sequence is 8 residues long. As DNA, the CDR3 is TGCAGTGGAGATGAAGCTTTCTTT. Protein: CSGDEAFF.

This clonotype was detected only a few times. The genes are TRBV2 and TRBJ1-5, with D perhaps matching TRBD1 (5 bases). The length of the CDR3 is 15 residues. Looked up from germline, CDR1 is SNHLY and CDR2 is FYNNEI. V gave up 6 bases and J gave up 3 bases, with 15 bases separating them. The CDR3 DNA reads TGTGCCAGCAGCCCCGACAGTTCACACAATCAGCCCCAGCATTTT. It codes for CASSPDSSHNQPQHF.

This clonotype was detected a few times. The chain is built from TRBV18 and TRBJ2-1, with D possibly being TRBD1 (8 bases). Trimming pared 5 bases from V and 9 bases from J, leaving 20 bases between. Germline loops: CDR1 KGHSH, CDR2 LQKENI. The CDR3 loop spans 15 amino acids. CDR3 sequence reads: CASSSQGQGGSEQFF. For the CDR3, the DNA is TGTGCCAGCTCATCCCAAGGACAGGGCGGGAGTGAGCAGTTCTTC.

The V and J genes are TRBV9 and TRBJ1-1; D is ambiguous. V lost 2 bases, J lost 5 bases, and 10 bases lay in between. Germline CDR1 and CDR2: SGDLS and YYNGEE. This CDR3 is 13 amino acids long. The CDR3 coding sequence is TGTGCCAGCAGCGTCGAGTGTGGTACTGAAGCTTTCTTT. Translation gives CASSVECGTEAFF.

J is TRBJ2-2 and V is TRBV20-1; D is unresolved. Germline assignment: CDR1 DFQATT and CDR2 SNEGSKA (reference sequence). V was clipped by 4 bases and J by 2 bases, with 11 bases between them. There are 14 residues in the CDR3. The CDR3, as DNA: TGCAGTGCTAATCCCCTCCTCAACACCGGGGAGCTGTTTTTT. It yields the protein CSANPLLNTGELFF.

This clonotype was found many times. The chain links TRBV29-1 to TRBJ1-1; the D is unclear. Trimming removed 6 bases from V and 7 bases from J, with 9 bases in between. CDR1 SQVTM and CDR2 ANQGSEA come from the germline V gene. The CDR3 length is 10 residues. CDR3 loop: CSVDTDEAFF. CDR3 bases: TGCAGCGTAGACACAGATGAAGCTTTCTTT.

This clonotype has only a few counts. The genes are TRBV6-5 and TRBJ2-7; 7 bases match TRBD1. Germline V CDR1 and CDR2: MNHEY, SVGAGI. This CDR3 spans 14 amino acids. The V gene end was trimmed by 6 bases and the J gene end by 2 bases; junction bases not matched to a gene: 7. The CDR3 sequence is CASRDRGQAYEQYF. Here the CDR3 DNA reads TGTGCCAGCAGGGATCGTGGACAGGCCTACGAGCAGTACTTC.

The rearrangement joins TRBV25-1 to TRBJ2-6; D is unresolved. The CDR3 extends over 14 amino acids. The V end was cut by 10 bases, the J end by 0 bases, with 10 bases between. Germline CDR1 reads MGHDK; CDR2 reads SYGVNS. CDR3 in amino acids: CATREDSGANVLTF. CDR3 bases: TGTGCCACTAGAGAAGACTCTGGGGCCAACGTCCTGACTTTC. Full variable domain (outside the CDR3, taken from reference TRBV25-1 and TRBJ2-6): EADIYQTPRYLVIGTGKKITLECSQTMGHDKMYWYQQDPGMELHLIHYSYGVNSTEKGDLSSESTVSRIRTEHFPLTLESARPSHTSQYLCATREDSGANVLTFGAGSRLTVL.

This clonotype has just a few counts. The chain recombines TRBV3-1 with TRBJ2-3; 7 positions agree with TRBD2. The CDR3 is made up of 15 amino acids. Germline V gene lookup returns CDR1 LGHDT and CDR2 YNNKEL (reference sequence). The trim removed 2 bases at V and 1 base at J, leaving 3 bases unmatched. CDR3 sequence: CASSQIRGGTDTQYF. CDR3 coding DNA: TGTGCCAGCAGCCAAATCCGGGGGGGCACAGATACGCAGTATTTT.

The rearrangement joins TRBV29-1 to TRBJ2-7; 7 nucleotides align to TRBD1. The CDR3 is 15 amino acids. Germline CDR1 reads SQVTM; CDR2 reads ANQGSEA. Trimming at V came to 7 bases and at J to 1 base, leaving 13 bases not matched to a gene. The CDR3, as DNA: TGCAGCGCTGCCGGGACAGCCTACAGGTCCTACGAGCAGTACTTC. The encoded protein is CSAAGTAYRSYEQYF.

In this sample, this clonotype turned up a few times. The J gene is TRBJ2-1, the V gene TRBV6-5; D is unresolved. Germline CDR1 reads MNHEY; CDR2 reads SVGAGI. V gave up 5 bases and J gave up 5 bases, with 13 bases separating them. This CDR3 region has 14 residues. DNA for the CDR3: TGTGCCAGCAGTCGCTCGAGAGACAACAATGAGCAGTTCTTC. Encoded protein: CASSRSRDNNEQFF.

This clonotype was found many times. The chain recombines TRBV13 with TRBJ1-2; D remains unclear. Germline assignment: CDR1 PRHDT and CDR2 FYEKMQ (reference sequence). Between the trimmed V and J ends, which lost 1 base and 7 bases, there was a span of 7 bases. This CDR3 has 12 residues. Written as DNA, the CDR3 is TGTGCCAGCAGCTTAGACAGACTTGGCTACACCTTC. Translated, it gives CASSLDRLGYTF.

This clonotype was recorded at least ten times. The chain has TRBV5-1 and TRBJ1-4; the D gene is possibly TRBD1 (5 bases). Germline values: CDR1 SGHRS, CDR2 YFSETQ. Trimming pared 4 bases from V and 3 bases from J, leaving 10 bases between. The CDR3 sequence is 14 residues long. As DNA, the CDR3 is TGCGCCAGCAGCCCAGGGACGGCTAATGAAAAACTGTTTTTT. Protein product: CASSPGTANEKLFF.

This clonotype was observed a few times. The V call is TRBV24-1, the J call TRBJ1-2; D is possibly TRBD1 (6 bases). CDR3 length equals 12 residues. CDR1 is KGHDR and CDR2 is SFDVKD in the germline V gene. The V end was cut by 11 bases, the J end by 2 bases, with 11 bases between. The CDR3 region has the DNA TGTGCCATCGAGGACAGAAACTATGGCTACACCTTC. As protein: CAIEDRNYGYTF.

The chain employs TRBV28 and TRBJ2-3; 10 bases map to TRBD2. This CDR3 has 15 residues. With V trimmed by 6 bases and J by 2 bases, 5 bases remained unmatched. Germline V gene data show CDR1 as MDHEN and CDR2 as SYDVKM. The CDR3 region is CASRESGGVTDTQYF. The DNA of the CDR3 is TGTGCCAGCAGAGAGAGCGGGGGGGTCACAGATACGCAGTATTTT.

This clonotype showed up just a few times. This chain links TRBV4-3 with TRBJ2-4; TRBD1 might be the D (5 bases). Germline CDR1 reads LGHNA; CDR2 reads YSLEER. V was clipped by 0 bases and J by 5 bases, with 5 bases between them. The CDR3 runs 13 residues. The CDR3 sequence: CASSQDRENIQYF. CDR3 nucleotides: TGCGCCAGCAGCCAAGACAGGGAAAACATTCAGTACTTC.